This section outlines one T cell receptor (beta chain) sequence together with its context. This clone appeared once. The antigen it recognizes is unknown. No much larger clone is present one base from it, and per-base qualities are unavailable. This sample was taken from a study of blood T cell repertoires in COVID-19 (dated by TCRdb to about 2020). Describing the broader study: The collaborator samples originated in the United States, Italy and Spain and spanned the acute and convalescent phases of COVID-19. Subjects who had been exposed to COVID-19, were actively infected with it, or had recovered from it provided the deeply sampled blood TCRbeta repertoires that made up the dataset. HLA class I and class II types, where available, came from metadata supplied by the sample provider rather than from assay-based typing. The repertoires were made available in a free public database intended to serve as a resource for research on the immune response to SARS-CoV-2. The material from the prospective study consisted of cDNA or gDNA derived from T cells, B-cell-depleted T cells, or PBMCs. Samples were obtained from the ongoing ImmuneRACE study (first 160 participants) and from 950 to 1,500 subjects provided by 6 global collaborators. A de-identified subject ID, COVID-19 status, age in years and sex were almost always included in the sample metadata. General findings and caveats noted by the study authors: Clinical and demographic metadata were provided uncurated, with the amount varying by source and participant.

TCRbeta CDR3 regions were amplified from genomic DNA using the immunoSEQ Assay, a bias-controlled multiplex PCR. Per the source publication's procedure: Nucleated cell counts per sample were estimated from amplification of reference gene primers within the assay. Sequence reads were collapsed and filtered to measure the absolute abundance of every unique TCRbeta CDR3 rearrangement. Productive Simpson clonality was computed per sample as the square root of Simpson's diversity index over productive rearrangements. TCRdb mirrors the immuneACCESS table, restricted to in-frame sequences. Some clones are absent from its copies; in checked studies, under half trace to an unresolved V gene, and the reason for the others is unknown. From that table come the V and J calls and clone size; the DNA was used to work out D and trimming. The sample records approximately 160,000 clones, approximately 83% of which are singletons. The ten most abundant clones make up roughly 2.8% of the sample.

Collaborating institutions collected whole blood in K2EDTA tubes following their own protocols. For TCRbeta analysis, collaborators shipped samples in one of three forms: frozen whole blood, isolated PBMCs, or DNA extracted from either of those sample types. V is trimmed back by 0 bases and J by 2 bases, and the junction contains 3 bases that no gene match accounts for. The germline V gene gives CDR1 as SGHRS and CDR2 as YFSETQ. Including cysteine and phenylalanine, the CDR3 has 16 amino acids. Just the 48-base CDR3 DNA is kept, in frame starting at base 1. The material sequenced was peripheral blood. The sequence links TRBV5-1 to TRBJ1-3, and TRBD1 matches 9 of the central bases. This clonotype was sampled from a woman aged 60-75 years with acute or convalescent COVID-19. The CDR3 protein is CASSLGDRAAGNTIYF. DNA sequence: TGCGCCAGCAGCTTGGGGGACAGGGCGGCTGGAAACACCATATATTTT.